The clone carrying this T cell receptor (beta chain) showed up just a few times. Antigen specificity is unknown. This sample is part of a study of T cell responses to AZD1222 COVID-19 vaccine. Study results and limitations: Two AZD1222 doses significantly raised spike-specific TCR breadth and depth over controls. Females made up more of the donors, who were largely white British, and clonal diversity may have come out too low.

The assay was immunoSEQ multiplex PCR, and TCRdb's table has in-frame clones only and misses some. The sample consists of 68,000 or so clones, roughly 90% of them appearing once. This receptor was obtained from an adult in good health. The sample here was peripheral blood, taken on day 0 of AZD1222 vaccination.

The CDR3 loop reads CSVVRTSGYNEQFF. The CDR3 DNA follows: TGCAGCGTTGTTAGGACTAGCGGATACAATGAGCAGTTCTTC. This rearrangement joins TRBV29-1 to TRBJ2-1; TRBD2 matches at 10 bases. From germline, CDR1 is SQVTM and CDR2 ANQGSEA. CDR3 length: 14 amino acids. J gave up 4 bases and V 4 bases, and 4 bases lay outside the gene matches.